One sample yielded the 10 T cell receptor beta chains listed below, sequenced in a study of blood T cell repertoires in COVID-19. TCRdb's copy holds only in-frame clones and misses some; the assay was immunoSEQ multiplex PCR. The data show roughly 280,000 clones, about 88% seen once. Sequencing input: PBMCs or T cells enriched from blood (not recorded which). The receptor source for this set is a woman aged 45-65 years who had recovered from COVID-19.

This chain uses TRBV6-2 or TRBV6-3 with TRBJ1-5, with D hard to call. Trimming cost V 5 bases and J 7 bases, with 9 bases left between them. Germline loops: CDR1 MNHEY, CDR2 SVGEGT. The CDR3 is 12 amino acids. CDR3 region: CASSTVGQPQHF. CDR3 coding DNA: TGTGCCAGCAGTACCGTCGGGCAGCCCCAGCATTTT.

This clone was seen a few times. This chain joins TRBV3-1 (or the pseudogene TRBV3-2) and TRBJ1-2; 8 positions agree with TRBD1. Germline V CDR1 and CDR2: LGHDT, YNNKEL (reference sequence). Losses at the gene ends were 0 bases for V and 0 bases for J; bases not matched to a gene: 9. The CDR3 runs 18 residues. CDR3 sequence (DNA): TGTGCCAGCAGCCAAGAAAGGGGGGACAGGCAAACTAACTATGGCTACACCTTC. As protein: CASSQERGDRQTNYGYTF.

The table lists this clone with a few counts. The CDR3, as DNA: TGTGCCAGCAGCTTAAAGGGGGTGCCCGCCTACGAGCAGTACTTC. Its translation is CASSLKGVPAYEQYF. V gene TRBV11-3 combines with J gene TRBJ2-7; possible D gene TRBD1, 6 bases. The CDR3 is 15 amino acids. The V gene lost 2 bases and the J gene lost 2 bases, with 13 bases spanning the gap. In germline, CDR1 is SGHNT, CDR2 YENEEA.

V usage is TRBV6-5 and J usage is TRBJ2-6; D is possibly TRBD2 (5 bases). V was cut by 4 bases and J by 0 bases, with 10 bases left in between. CDR3 size: 16 residues. Germline V CDR1 and CDR2: MNHEY, SVGAGI. CDR3 protein: CASSWERSSGANVLTF. The CDR3 coding sequence is TGTGCCAGCAGTTGGGAGCGGAGCTCTGGGGCCAACGTCCTGACTTTC.

The rearrangement uses TRBV4-3 and TRBJ1-3; D is unresolved. CDR1 and CDR2 (germline): LGHNA, YSLEER. V shed 0 bases and J shed 7 bases, with 22 bases lying between them. The CDR3 loop spans 18 amino acids. CDR3 protein: CASSQDTPGIGISNTIYF. The CDR3 DNA sequence: TGCGCCAGCAGCCAAGATACGCCGGGAATCGGGATTTCGAACACCATATATTTT.

The chain couples TRBV27 to TRBJ2-7, with D possibly being TRBD1 (5 bases). The CDR3 runs 15 residues. Germline CDR1 and CDR2: MNHEY and SMNVEV (reference sequence). Trimming took off 4 bases at V and 2 bases at J, with 15 bases between the two ends. CDR3 sequence (DNA): TGTGCCAGCAGTTGGGGCAAGGGGCTGACCTACGAGCAGTACTTC. This codes for CASSWGKGLTYEQYF.

The sample holds one count of this clone. J is TRBJ2-3 and V is TRBV6-6; weak D call: TRBD1 (6 bases). Germline CDR1 reads MNHNY; CDR2 reads SVGAGI (reference sequence). Trimming took 6 bases from V and 0 from J, leaving 16 bases between them. The CDR3 covers 16 residues. CDR3 region: CASRPATGMSTDTQYF. CDR3 bases: TGTGCCAGCAGGCCCGCGACAGGAATGAGCACAGATACGCAGTATTTT.

The chain joins TRBV18 to TRBJ2-7; tentative D call: TRBD2 (6 bases). V dropped 1 base and J dropped 4 bases, with 11 bases sitting between them. The CDR3 runs to 14 residues. Germline V gene sequence: CDR1 KGHSH, CDR2 LQKENI. For the CDR3, the DNA is TGTGCCAGCTCACCACGGGGCGGGGCGTACGAGCAGTACTTC. Amino acid sequence: CASSPRGGAYEQYF.

The chain couples TRBV7-9 to TRBJ2-2, with D tentatively TRBD1 (7 bases). Between the trimmed V and J ends, which lost 6 bases and 2 bases, there was a span of 10 bases. The CDR3 contains 14 residues. Germline V gives CDR1 SEHNR, CDR2 FQNEAQ (reference sequence). CDR3 bases: TGTGCCAGCAGGGAGGGGGCTAACACCGGGGAGCTGTTTTTT. Amino acids: CASREGANTGELFF. Combining the CDR3 with reference TRBV7-9 and TRBJ2-2 gives the whole variable domain DTGVSQNPRHKITKRGQNVTFRCDPISEHNRLYWYRQTLGQGPEFLTYFQNEAQLEKSRLLSDRFSAERPKGSFSTLEIQRTEQGDSAMYLCASREGANTGELFFGEGSRLTVL.

The chain recombines TRBV5-1 with TRBJ1-6; 10 bases agree with TRBD1. Germline-derived CDR1 and CDR2 are SGHRS and YFSETQ. This CDR3 spans 14 amino acids. The trim removed 4 bases at V and 7 bases at J, leaving 2 bases unmatched. The CDR3 is CASSGGQGNSPLHF. CDR3 DNA sequence: TGCGCCAGCAGCGGGGGACAGGGGAATTCACCCCTCCACTTT.